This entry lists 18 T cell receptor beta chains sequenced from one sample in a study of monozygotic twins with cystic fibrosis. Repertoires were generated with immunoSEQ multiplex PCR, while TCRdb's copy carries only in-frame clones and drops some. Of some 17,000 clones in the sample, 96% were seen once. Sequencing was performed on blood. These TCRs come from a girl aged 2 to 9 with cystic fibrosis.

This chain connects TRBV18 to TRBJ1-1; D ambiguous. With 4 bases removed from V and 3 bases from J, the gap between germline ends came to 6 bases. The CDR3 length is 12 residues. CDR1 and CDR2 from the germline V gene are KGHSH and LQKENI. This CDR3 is CASSRIDTEAFF. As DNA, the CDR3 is TGTGCCAGCTCACGTATAGACACTGAAGCTTTCTTT.

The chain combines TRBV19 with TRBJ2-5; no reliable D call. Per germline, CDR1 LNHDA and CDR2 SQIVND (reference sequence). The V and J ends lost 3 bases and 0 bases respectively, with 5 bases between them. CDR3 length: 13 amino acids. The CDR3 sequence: CASSIKYQETQYF. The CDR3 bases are TGTGCCAGTAGTATTAAGTACCAAGAGACCCAGTACTTC.

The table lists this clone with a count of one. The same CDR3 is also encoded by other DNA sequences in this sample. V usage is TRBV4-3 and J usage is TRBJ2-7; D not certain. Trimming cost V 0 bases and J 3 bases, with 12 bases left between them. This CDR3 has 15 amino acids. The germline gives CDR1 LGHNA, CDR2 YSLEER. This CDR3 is CASSQESSGRYEQYF. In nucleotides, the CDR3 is TGCGCCAGCAGCCAAGAATCGTCAGGACGCTACGAGCAGTACTTC.

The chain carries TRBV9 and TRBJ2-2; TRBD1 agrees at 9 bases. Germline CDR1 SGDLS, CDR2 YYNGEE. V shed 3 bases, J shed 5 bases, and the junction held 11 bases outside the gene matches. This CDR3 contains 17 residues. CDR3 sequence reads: CASSAWEDRGGTGELFF. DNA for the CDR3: TGTGCCAGCAGCGCCTGGGAGGACAGGGGAGGAACCGGGGAGCTGTTTTTT.

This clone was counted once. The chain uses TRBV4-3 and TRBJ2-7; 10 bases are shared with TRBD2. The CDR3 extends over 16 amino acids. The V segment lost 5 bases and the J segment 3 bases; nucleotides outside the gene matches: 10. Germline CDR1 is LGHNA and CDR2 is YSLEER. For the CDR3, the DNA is TGCGCCAGCAGCTTGATTGTTGGACTAGCGGTCTACGAGCAGTACTTC. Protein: CASSLIVGLAVYEQYF.

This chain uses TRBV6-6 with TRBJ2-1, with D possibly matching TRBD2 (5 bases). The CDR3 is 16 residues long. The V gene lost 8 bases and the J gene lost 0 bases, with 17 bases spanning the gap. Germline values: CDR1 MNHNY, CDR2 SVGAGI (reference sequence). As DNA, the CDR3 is TGTGCCAGCGGACTCCATTACCCAAGCTCCTACAATGAGCAGTTCTTC. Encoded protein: CASGLHYPSSYNEQFF.

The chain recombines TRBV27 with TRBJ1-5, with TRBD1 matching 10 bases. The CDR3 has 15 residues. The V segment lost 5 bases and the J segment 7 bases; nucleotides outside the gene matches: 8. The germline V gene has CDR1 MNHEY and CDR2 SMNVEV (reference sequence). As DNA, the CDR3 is TGTGCCAGCAGTCACGACAGGGGGCCGGGACAGCCCCAGCATTTT. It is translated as CASSHDRGPGQPQHF.

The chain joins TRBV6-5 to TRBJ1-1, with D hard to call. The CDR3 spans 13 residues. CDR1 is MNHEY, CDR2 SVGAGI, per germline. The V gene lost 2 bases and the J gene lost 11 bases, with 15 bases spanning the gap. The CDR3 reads CASSYVSEAGAFF. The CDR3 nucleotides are TGTGCCAGCAGTTACGTTTCAGAGGCCGGCGCTTTCTTT.

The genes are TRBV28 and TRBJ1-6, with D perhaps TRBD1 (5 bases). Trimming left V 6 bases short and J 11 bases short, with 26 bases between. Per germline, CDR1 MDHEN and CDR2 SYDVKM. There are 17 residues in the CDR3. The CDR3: CASSQVVGDSALTPLHF. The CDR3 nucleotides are TGTGCCAGCAGCCAAGTCGTCGGGGACTCGGCGTTGACACCCCTCCACTTT.

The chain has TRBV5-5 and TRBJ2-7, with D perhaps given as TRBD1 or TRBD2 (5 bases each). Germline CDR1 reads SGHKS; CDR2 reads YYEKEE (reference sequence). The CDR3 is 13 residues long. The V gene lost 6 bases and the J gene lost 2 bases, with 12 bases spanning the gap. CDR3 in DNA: TGTGCCAGCACGGGGACGGTTGCCTACGAGCAGTACTTC. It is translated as CASTGTVAYEQYF.

The CDR3 nucleotides are TGTGCCAGTAGTACCCAGGGTAGCCCCAATGAAAAACTGTTTTTT. It translates to CASSTQGSPNEKLFF. The rearrangement uses TRBV19 and TRBJ1-4; the D gene is possibly TRBD1 (5 bases). Trimming cost V 4 bases and J 5 bases, with 14 bases left between them. Germline assignment: CDR1 LNHDA and CDR2 SQIVND (reference sequence). The CDR3 is 15 amino acids.

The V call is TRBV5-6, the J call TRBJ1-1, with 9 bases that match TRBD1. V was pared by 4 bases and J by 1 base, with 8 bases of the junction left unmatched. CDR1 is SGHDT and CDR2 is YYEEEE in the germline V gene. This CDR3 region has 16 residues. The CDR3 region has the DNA TGTGCCAGCAGCCTACGCCAGGGACAGGGGAACACTGAAGCTTTCTTT. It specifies CASSLRQGQGNTEAFF. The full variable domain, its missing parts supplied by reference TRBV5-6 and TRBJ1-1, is DAGVTQSPTHLIKTRGQQVTLRCSPKSGHDTVSWYQQALGQGPQFIFQYYEEEERQRGNFPDRFSGHQFPNYSSELNVNALLLGDSALYLCASSLRQGQGNTEAFFGQGTRLTVV.

The DNA of the CDR3 is TGTGCCAGCAGCCAGGGACGACAGGATGGCTACACCTTC. Its translation: CASSQGRQDGYTF. V usage is TRBV5-6 and J usage is TRBJ1-2, with a possible D match to TRBD1 (6 bases). The CDR3 length is 13 residues. V was clipped by 4 bases and J by 6 bases, with 13 bases between them. The germline V gene has CDR1 SGHDT and CDR2 YYEEEE.

The CDR3, as DNA: TGTGCCAGAAGCTTAAGGGATTTCTATGGCTACACCTTC. It encodes CARSLRDFYGYTF. The genes are TRBV7-5 and TRBJ1-2. TRBV7-5 is marked as a pseudogene. The CDR3 consists of 13 residues.

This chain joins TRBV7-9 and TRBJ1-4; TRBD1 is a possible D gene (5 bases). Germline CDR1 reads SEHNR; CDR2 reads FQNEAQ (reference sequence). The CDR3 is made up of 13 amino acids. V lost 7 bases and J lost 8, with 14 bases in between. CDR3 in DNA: TGTGCCAGCATCTCTTTATCAGGGGAAAAACTGTTTTTT. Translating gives CASISLSGEKLFF.

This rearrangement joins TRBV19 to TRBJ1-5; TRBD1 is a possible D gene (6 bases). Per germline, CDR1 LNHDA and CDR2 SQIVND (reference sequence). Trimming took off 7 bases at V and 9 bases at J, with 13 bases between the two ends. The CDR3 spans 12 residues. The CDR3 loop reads CASTGDGGPQHF. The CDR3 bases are TGTGCCAGTACAGGGGATGGGGGGCCCCAGCATTTT.

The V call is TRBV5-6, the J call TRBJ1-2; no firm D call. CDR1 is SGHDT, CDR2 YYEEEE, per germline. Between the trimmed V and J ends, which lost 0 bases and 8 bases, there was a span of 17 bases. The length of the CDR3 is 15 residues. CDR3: CASSLAQPSPGGYTF. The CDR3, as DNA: TGTGCCAGCAGCTTGGCTCAACCCTCACCGGGGGGCTACACCTTC.

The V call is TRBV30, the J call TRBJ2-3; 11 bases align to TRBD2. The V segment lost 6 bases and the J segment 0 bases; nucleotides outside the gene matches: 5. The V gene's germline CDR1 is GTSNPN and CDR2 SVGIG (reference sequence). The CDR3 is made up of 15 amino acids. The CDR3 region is CACPASGGSTDTQYF. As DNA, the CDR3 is TGTGCCTGTCCAGCTAGCGGGGGGAGCACAGATACGCAGTATTTT.